A single sample gave rise to the 26 T cell receptor beta chains below, sequenced in a study of monozygotic twins with inflammatory bowel disease. TCRdb derives one entry per CDR3 protein from the 5' RACE reads, leaving out DNA. This listing includes 150,000 to 200,000 distinct CDR3 sequences. Sequencing was carried out using blood. The receptors shown here come from a human donor with ulcerative colitis or Crohn's disease, or a healthy co-twin of an affected twin (not recorded which).

This chain connects TRBV20-1 to TRBJ2-1. This CDR3 region has 14 residues. Germline CDR1 and CDR2: DFQATT and SNEGSKA (reference sequence). The CDR3 here is CSARDNDFRDEQFF.

The chain couples TRBV19 to TRBJ2-6; TCRdb's assignment of TRBD1 cannot be checked, as there is no DNA. The CDR3 runs 17 residues. The germline V gene has CDR1 LNHDA and CDR2 SQIVND (reference sequence). CDR3 sequence: CASSIGTGMPGANVLTF.

The V call is TRBV18, the J call TRBJ2-7; TCRdb indicates TRBD1, and absent DNA this call remains unverified. Germline CDR1 KGHSH, CDR2 LQKENI. CDR3 length equals 15 residues. The CDR3 spells CASSPRGGQPHEQYF.

The V call is TRBV15, the J call TRBJ2-1; TCRdb selects TRBD2, and the lack of DNA leaves this call unchecked. This CDR3 is built from 14 residues. Germline loops: CDR1 LNHNV, CDR2 YYDKDF (reference sequence). The CDR3 reads CATSRKAGHNEQFF. The full variable domain, completed using reference TRBV15 and TRBJ2-1, is DAMVIQNPRYQVTQFGKPVTLSCSQTLNHNVMYWYQQKSSQAPKLLFHYYDKDFNNEADTPDNFQSRRPNTSFCFLDIRSPGLGDTAMYLCATSRKAGHNEQFFGPGTRLTVL.

J is TRBJ2-1 and V is TRBV10-3; the D call of TRBD1 rests on TCRdb alone, since no DNA is present to check it. Per germline, CDR1 ENHRY and CDR2 SYGVKD. The CDR3 is made up of 14 amino acids. This chain's CDR3 is CATVGTGVYNEQFF.

The rearrangement uses TRBV13 and TRBJ2-1; the D gene TCRdb calls, TRBD1, cannot be checked with no DNA. The CDR3 runs to 13 residues. Per the germline V gene, CDR1 is PRHDT and CDR2 is FYEKMQ (reference sequence). The CDR3 loop is CASSPAWGYEQFF.

The CDR3 region is CASSPVTADTQYF. The chain carries TRBV18 and TRBJ2-3. CDR3 length equals 13 residues. CDR1 and CDR2 (germline): KGHSH, LQKENI.

The rearrangement joins TRBV9 to TRBJ1-1; as DNA is missing, the TRBD1 call by TCRdb cannot be tested. The CDR3 has 15 residues. Germline-derived CDR1 and CDR2 are SGDLS and YYNGEE. CDR3 protein: CASSVDRGLPTEAFF.

V is TRBV11-3 and J is TRBJ2-1; as DNA is missing, the TRBD2 call by TCRdb cannot be tested. This CDR3 contains 15 residues. CDR1 SGHNT and CDR2 YENEEA come from the germline V gene. CDR3 loop: CASRPRTSRYNEQFF.

The chain employs TRBV27 and TRBJ1-5; without DNA, the TCRdb call of TRBD1 cannot be checked. The CDR3 is made up of 14 amino acids. The germline gives CDR1 MNHEY, CDR2 SMNVEV (reference sequence). The CDR3: CASAELGGNQPQHF.

The chain has TRBV11-1 and TRBJ2-1; the TCRdb D gene call, TRBD2, has no DNA to confirm it. The CDR3 is 16 amino acids. Germline V gene data show CDR1 as SGHAT and CDR2 as FQDESV (reference sequence). Here the CDR3 reads CASSPNSRASYNEQFF.

The rearrangement uses TRBV5-6 and TRBJ1-4; TCRdb's D call of TRBD1 is untestable without DNA. In germline, CDR1 is SGHDT, CDR2 YYEEEE. The CDR3 runs 14 residues. CDR3 region: CASSLLGTDEKLFF.

The rearrangement joins TRBV12-3 or TRBV12-4 to TRBJ1-6. The CDR3 consists of 16 residues. CDR3 residues: CASSSYPSSYNSPLHF.

The genes are TRBV19 and TRBJ1-5. CDR1 LNHDA and CDR2 SQIVND come from the germline V gene (reference sequence). The length of the CDR3 is 15 residues. This CDR3 reads CASSTTGVPNQPQHF.

The V and J genes are TRBV7-2 and TRBJ1-1. Germline lookup yields CDR1 SGHTA and CDR2 FQGNSA. There are 14 residues in the CDR3. The CDR3 here is CASSFAHLDTEAFF. Combining the CDR3 with reference TRBV7-2 and TRBJ1-1 gives the whole variable domain GAGVSQSPSNKVTEKGKDVELRCDPISGHTALYWYRQSLGQGLEFLIYFQGNSAPDKSGLPSDRFSAERTGGSVSTLTIQRTQQEDSAVYLCASSFAHLDTEAFFGQGTRLTVV.

V is TRBV5-6 and J is TRBJ1-6. The CDR3 is 14 amino acids. Germline CDR1 is SGHDT and CDR2 is YYEEEE. CDR3 sequence: CASRSRIGNSPLHF.

The chain employs TRBV20-1 and TRBJ2-1. This CDR3 contains 14 residues. Germline V gene lookup returns CDR1 DFQATT and CDR2 SNEGSKA (reference sequence). The CDR3 loop is CSARDLANYNEQFF.

This rearrangement joins TRBV7-2 to TRBJ2-6; checking the TCRdb D call of TRBD1 is not possible without DNA. Germline CDR1 and CDR2: SGHTA and FQGNSA. CDR3 length: 17 amino acids. The CDR3: CASTPGQKLSGANVLTF.

V usage is TRBV12-3 or TRBV12-4 and J usage is TRBJ2-3; lacking DNA, the TRBD1 call made by TCRdb goes unchecked. The CDR3 loop spans 18 amino acids. The CDR3 loop is CASGRQGARYASTDTQYF.

This chain uses TRBV5-1 with TRBJ2-4; as DNA is missing, the TRBD1 call by TCRdb cannot be tested. From germline, CDR1 is SGHRS and CDR2 YFSETQ. CDR3 length equals 16 residues. CDR3 region: CASSIIPPGQGNIQYF.

The chain carries TRBV5-1 and TRBJ2-2. Germline loops: CDR1 SGHRS, CDR2 YFSETQ. The CDR3 covers 15 residues. The CDR3 sequence is CASSLDLTNTGELFF.

This chain joins TRBV25-1 and TRBJ2-5; the TCRdb call, TRBD1, lacks DNA for checking. CDR3 length: 16 amino acids. CDR1 is MGHDK, CDR2 SYGVNS, per germline. The CDR3 spells CASSEFLGTDQETQYF.

This chain links TRBV24-1 with TRBJ2-3; the D call from TCRdb, TRBD1, cannot be confirmed without DNA. Germline CDR1 KGHDR, CDR2 SFDVKD. This CDR3 is built from 18 residues. Here the CDR3 reads CATSDPAGTGGPTDTQYF.

V is TRBV7-2 and J is TRBJ2-5; with no DNA, the TCRdb D assignment of TRBD1 cannot be verified. Looked up from germline, CDR1 is SGHTA and CDR2 is FQGNSA. The CDR3 runs to 17 residues. CDR3 region: CASSTSRDRGYQETQYF.

This chain joins TRBV5-1 and TRBJ2-1; the D call of TRBD2 rests on TCRdb alone, since no DNA is present to check it. This CDR3 region has 16 residues. The germline V gene encodes CDR1 SGHRS and CDR2 YFSETQ. CDR3: CASSAGLAGSYNEQFF.

The V call is TRBV6-6, the J call TRBJ2-5. In germline, CDR1 is MNHNY, CDR2 SVGAGI (reference sequence). This CDR3 spans 12 amino acids. CDR3 protein: CASSPLLQTQYF.